Described below is a single T cell receptor (beta chain) sequence and its context. The data are from a study of early T cells in non-severe SARS-CoV-2 infection. Trimming cost V 7 bases and J 0 bases, with 16 bases left between them. This CDR3 has 15 residues. Germline CDR1 is MNHEY and CDR2 is SMNVEV (reference sequence). Each single cDNA molecule received a unique molecular identifier. TCRdb used MiXCR to reprocess the 5' RACE reads, holding one entry per CDR3 protein. The data contain roughly 97,000 distinct CDR3 sequences, around 10% of them singletons. The receptor was derived from an adult who was a healthcare worker with PCR-confirmed SARS-CoV-2 infection or an uninfected control (not recorded which). The rearrangement links TRBV27 to TRBJ2-7, with D possibly being TRBD2 (7 bases). Sequencing was performed on whole blood, taken at baseline. CDR3 protein: CASKWSGTNSYEQYF. The CDR3 DNA sequence: TGTGCCAGCAAATGGAGCGGGACAAACTCCTACGAGCAGTACTTC.